A selection of T cell receptor beta chains follows, all from one sample in a study of OX40 agonist ivuxolimab in advanced cancers. The assay was immunoSEQ multiplex PCR, and TCRdb's table has in-frame clones only and misses some. Of about 65,000 clones listed, roughly 84% are singletons. Sequencing was performed on CD4+ or CD8+ T cells sorted from blood, taken in a trial of the OX40 agonist ivuxolimab. The receptors shown here come from an adult with an advanced solid tumor such as melanoma, head and neck, liver or kidney cancer. The CDR3 runs from the conserved cysteine through the conserved F or W. The D gene is left open where the match is weak. Size is omitted from some rows. Given values are once, few, many or a class for expanded clones.

J gene: TRBJ2-7; V gene: TRBV10-3; D gene: TRBD1; clone size: NA; CDR3 DNA: TGTGCCACCGGACAGGGGAACTACGAGCAGTACTTC; CDR3 protein: CATGQGNYEQYF
J gene: TRBJ2-2; V gene: TRBV5-1; D gene: TRBD1; clone size: NA; CDR3 DNA: TGCGCCAGCAGCTTGGACAGGGGGACTGGGACCGGGGAGCTGTTTTTT; CDR3 protein: CASSLDRGTGTGELFF
J gene: TRBJ2-1; V gene: TRBV5-1; D gene: NA; clone size: NA; CDR3 DNA: TGCGCCAGCAGCTTGAACTGGGGCGGTGAGCAGTTCTTC; CDR3 protein: CASSLNWGGEQFF
J gene: TRBJ2-5; V gene: TRBV1; D gene: NA; clone size: NA; CDR3 DNA: TGCACCAGCAGCCATTCGACTAGCGGTCCAATCCAAGAGACCCAGTACTTC; CDR3 protein: CTSSHSTSGPIQETQYF
J gene: TRBJ1-2; V gene: TRBV7-9; D gene: NA; clone size: NA; CDR3 DNA: TGTGCCAGCATCCCGGAGGGCTATGGCTACACCTTC; CDR3 protein: CASIPEGYGYTF
J gene: TRBJ2-3; V gene: TRBV18; D gene: TRBD2; clone size: NA; CDR3 DNA: TGTGCCAGCACGACAATCAGCGGGGGCACAGATACGCAGTATTTT; CDR3 protein: CASTTISGGTDTQYF
J gene: TRBJ1-1; V gene: TRBV6-6; D gene: NA; clone size: NA; CDR3 DNA: TGTGCCAGCAGTTTAGATTGGAACACTGAAGCTTTCTTT; CDR3 protein: CASSLDWNTEAFF
J gene: TRBJ2-3; V gene: TRBV6-4; D gene: NA; clone size: NA; CDR3 DNA: TGTGCCAGCGGGTCGGTGCCAGATACGCAGTATTTT; CDR3 protein: CASGSVPDTQYF
J gene: TRBJ1-6; V gene: TRBV6-5; D gene: NA; clone size: NA; CDR3 DNA: TGTGCCAGCAGTTATTTACAGGATTCACCCCTCCACTTT; CDR3 protein: CASSYLQDSPLHF
J gene: TRBJ1-2; V gene: TRBV29-1; D gene: TRBD1; clone size: NA; CDR3 DNA: TGCAGCGTTGAGGGCGGACAGGGGGCTGGTGGCTACACCTTC; CDR3 protein: CSVEGGQGAGGYTF
J gene: TRBJ1-4; V gene: TRBV4-1; D gene: NA; clone size: NA; CDR3 DNA: TGCGCCAGCAGAGCTGGACCAAATGAAAAACTGTTTTTT; CDR3 protein: CASRAGPNEKLFF
J gene: TRBJ2-7; V gene: TRBV5-1; D gene: NA; clone size: few; CDR3 DNA: TGCGCCAGCAGCTTGGATTACTCTTCCTACGAGCAGTACTTC; CDR3 protein: CASSLDYSSYEQYF
J gene: TRBJ2-2; V gene: TRBV19; D gene: TRBD1; clone size: NA; CDR3 DNA: TGTGCCAGTAGTATGATAGACAGGGGTACCGGGGAGCTGTTTTTT; CDR3 protein: CASSMIDRGTGELFF
J gene: TRBJ2-5; V gene: TRBV6-1; D gene: NA; clone size: NA; CDR3 DNA: TGTGCCAGCAGTCTTAGGGATCAAGAGACCCAGTACTTC; CDR3 protein: CASSLRDQETQYF
J gene: TRBJ1-3; V gene: TRBV19; D gene: NA; clone size: NA; CDR3 DNA: TGTGCCAGTAGTATGTATAGCTCTGGAAACACCATATATTTT; CDR3 protein: CASSMYSSGNTIYF
J gene: TRBJ2-1; V gene: TRBV10-2; D gene: TRBD2; clone size: NA; CDR3 DNA: TGCGCCAGCAGTGGACTAGCGTTCTACAATGAGCAGTTCTTC; CDR3 protein: CASSGLAFYNEQFF
J gene: TRBJ2-3; V gene: TRBV27; D gene: NA; clone size: NA; CDR3 DNA: TGTGCCAGCACCAGAATAGATTGGGATACGCAGTATTTT; CDR3 protein: CASTRIDWDTQYF
J gene: TRBJ1-5; V gene: TRBV18; D gene: TRBD1; clone size: once; CDR3 DNA: TGTGCCAGCTCACCGGACAGGGGAGGCAATCAGCCCCAGCATTTT; CDR3 protein: CASSPDRGGNQPQHF
J gene: TRBJ1-2; V gene: TRBV30; D gene: NA; clone size: once; CDR3 DNA: TGTGCCTGGAGTGTCCCCGGGTCTCTTGCCATAGTGGCTGGCTACACCTTC; CDR3 protein: CAWSVPGSLAIVAGYTF
J gene: TRBJ1-1; V gene: TRBV6-1; D gene: NA; clone size: NA; CDR3 DNA: TGTGCCAGCAGTGGCCGTCGAGGGCCTCTGAACACTGAAGCTTTCTTT; CDR3 protein: CASSGRRGPLNTEAFF
J gene: TRBJ1-4; V gene: TRBV11-2; D gene: NA; clone size: NA; CDR3 DNA: TGTGCCAGCAGCTCTCTCAAGTGGGGAACTAATGAAAAACTGTTTTTT; CDR3 protein: CASSSLKWGTNEKLFF
J gene: TRBJ1-5; V gene: TRBV27; D gene: NA; clone size: NA; CDR3 DNA: TGTGCCAGCAGAACCCCAGGGTTGAATCAGCCCCAGCATTTT; CDR3 protein: CASRTPGLNQPQHF
J gene: TRBJ2-6; V gene: TRBV4-2; D gene: NA; clone size: NA; CDR3 DNA: TGTGCCAGCAGCCCCGGGGACGGTACTTTGGTGAGCTCTGGGGCCAACGTCCTGACTTTC; CDR3 protein: CASSPGDGTLVSSGANVLTF
J gene: TRBJ1-4; V gene: TRBV6-5; D gene: NA; clone size: NA; CDR3 DNA: TGTGCCAGCCGCCCCGCGGTTGTTAGTGAAAAACTGTTTTTT; CDR3 protein: CASRPAVVSEKLFF
J gene: TRBJ2-3; V gene: TRBV10-3; D gene: NA; clone size: NA; CDR3 DNA: TGTGCCCCCCCCCTACCAGGGGACACAGATACGCAGTATTTT; CDR3 protein: CAPPLPGDTDTQYF
J gene: TRBJ2-7; V gene: TRBV6-5; D gene: TRBD2; clone size: NA; CDR3 DNA: TGTGCCAGCAGGCGACTAGCGGAGTCCTACGAGCAGTACTTC; CDR3 protein: CASRRLAESYEQYF
J gene: TRBJ2-7; V gene: TRBV6-5; D gene: NA; clone size: NA; CDR3 DNA: TGTGCCAGCACTAAACCTGTAACCTACGAGCAGTACTTC; CDR3 protein: CASTKPVTYEQYF
J gene: TRBJ1-1; V gene: TRBV11-2; D gene: NA; clone size: NA; CDR3 DNA: TGTGCCAGCAGCTCTCCCCGACAGGAACGGGGCACTGAAGCTTTCTTT; CDR3 protein: CASSSPRQERGTEAFF
J gene: TRBJ1-2; V gene: TRBV27; D gene: NA; clone size: NA; CDR3 DNA: TGTGCCAGCAGTGAGGGGGGGTGGTATGGCTACACCTTC; CDR3 protein: CASSEGGWYGYTF
J gene: TRBJ2-5; V gene: TRBV21-1; D gene: NA; clone size: NA; CDR3 DNA: TGTGCCAGCAGCAAAGAGGGTGAGACCCAGTACTTC; CDR3 protein: CASSKEGETQYF
J gene: TRBJ1-1; V gene: TRBV25-1; D gene: NA; clone size: once; CDR3 DNA: TGTGCCAGCGGTGAAGGGGGTCTGGACACTGAAGCTTTCTTT; CDR3 protein: CASGEGGLDTEAFF
J gene: TRBJ1-2; V gene: TRBV5-4; D gene: TRBD1; clone size: once; CDR3 DNA: TGTGCCAGCAGCTTGTATCAGGGGGCCTATGGCTACACCTTC; CDR3 protein: CASSLYQGAYGYTF
J gene: TRBJ2-1; V gene: TRBV2; D gene: NA; clone size: NA; CDR3 DNA: TGTGCCAGCAACTCCCAGGGGTCCTACAATGAGCAGTTCTTC; CDR3 protein: CASNSQGSYNEQFF
J gene: TRBJ1-2; V gene: TRBV2; D gene: TRBD1; clone size: NA; CDR3 DNA: TGTGCCAGCATAACCGGGACAGGGTTCGACTACACCTTC; CDR3 protein: CASITGTGFDYTF
J gene: TRBJ2-1; V gene: TRBV6-1; D gene: TRBD2; clone size: NA; CDR3 DNA: TGTGCCAGCAGTGATAGGAAGCGGGGGGGCCACAATGAGCAGTTCTTC; CDR3 protein: CASSDRKRGGHNEQFF
J gene: TRBJ2-2; V gene: TRBV2; D gene: NA; clone size: NA; CDR3 DNA: TGTGCCAGCAGTCTCAGGGGAATAGTTTCCGGGGAGCTGTTTTTT; CDR3 protein: CASSLRGIVSGELFF
J gene: TRBJ1-4; V gene: TRBV5-4; D gene: NA; clone size: few; CDR3 DNA: TGTGCCAGCAGCTTGTCGGGAAGGGAAAAACTGTTTTTT; CDR3 protein: CASSLSGREKLFF
J gene: TRBJ2-3; V gene: TRBV5-1; D gene: TRBD1; clone size: NA; CDR3 DNA: TGCGCCAGCTCCCCTCAGGGGGATAGCACAGATACGCAGTATTTT; CDR3 protein: CASSPQGDSTDTQYF